This TCR beta chain derives from a study of blood T cell repertoires in COVID-19. Across the study: From T cells, B-cell-depleted T cells, or PBMCs came the material, which was cDNA or gDNA.

Data came from immunoSEQ multiplex PCR; TCRdb stores just in-frame clones and leaves some out. The sample contains some 250,000 clones, 70% to 90% of which appear only once. The V gene lost 6 bases and the J gene lost 4 bases, with 16 bases spanning the gap. The CDR3 has 15 residues. Germline CDR1 SNHLY, CDR2 FYNNEI. This chain uses TRBV2 with TRBJ2-1; D perhaps matches TRBD1 (6 bases). This TCR came from a woman in her 30s with acute or convalescent COVID-19. The specimen sequenced was peripheral blood. DNA of the CDR3: TGTGCCAGCAGCTCACAGGGTACAGCTTACAATGAGCAGTTCTTC. It specifies CASSSQGTAYNEQFF.